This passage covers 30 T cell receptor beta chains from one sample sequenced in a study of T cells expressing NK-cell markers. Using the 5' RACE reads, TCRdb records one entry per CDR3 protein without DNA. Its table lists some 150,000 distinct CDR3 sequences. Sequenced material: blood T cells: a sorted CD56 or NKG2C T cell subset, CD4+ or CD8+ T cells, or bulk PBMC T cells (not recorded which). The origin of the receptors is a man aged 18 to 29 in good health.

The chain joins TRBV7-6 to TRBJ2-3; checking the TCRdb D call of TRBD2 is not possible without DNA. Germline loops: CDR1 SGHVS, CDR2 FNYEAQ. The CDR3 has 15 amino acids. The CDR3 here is CASSLAVGRLDTQYF.

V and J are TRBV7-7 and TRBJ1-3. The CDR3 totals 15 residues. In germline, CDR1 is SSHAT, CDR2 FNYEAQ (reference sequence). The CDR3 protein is CASTSNRNSGNTIYF.

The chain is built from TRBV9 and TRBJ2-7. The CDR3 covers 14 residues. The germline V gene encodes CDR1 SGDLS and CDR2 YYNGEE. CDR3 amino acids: CASSVGVGSYEQYF.

The CDR3 region is CASSYPSKVAPLNTEAFF. The chain recombines TRBV6-8 with TRBJ1-1; TCRdb proposes TRBD1, but this gene call is untestable without DNA. Germline V lookup: CDR1 MNHGY, CDR2 SAAAGT. CDR3 length: 18 amino acids.

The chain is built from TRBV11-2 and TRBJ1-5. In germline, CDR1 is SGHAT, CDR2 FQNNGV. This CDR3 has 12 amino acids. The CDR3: CASSKSNQPQHF.

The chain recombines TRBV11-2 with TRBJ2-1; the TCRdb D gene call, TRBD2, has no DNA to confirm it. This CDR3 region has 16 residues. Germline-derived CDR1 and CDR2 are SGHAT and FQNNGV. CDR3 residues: CASSLEPGLGSNEQFF.

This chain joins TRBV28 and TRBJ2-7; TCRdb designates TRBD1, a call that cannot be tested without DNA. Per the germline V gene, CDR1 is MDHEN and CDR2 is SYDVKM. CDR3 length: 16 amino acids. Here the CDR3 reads CASREPGDSDSYEQYF.

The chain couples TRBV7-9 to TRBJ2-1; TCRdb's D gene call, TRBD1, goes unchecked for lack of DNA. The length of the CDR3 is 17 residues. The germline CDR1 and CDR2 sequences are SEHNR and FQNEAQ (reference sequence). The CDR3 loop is CASSLEDAGTAYKGQFF.

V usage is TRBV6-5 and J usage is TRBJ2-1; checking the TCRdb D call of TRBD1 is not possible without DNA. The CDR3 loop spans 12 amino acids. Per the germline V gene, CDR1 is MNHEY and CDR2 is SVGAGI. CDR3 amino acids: CATAPGSNEQFF.

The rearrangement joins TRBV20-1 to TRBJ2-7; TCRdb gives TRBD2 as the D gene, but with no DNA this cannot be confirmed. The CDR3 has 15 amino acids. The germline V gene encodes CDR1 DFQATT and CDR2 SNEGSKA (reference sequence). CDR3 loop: CSASALEGHTSEQYF.

This CDR3 reads CASSPIPGTGGNTIYF. The gene calls are TRBV14 and TRBJ1-3; as DNA is missing, the TRBD1 call by TCRdb cannot be tested. Germline V lookup: CDR1 SGHDN, CDR2 FVKESK. CDR3 length: 16 amino acids. Drawing the rest from reference TRBV14 and TRBJ1-3, the complete variable domain is EAGVTQFPSHSVIEKGQTVTLRCDPISGHDNLYWYRRVMGKEIKFLLHFVKESKQDESGMPNNRFLAERTGGTYSTLKVQPAELEDSGVYFCASSPIPGTGGNTIYFGEGSWLTVV.

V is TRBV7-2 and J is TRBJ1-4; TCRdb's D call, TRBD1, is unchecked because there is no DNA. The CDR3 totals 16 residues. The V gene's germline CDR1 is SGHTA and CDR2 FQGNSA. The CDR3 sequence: CASSLVPAGSNEKLFF.

CDR3 loop: CASSAQDRGNGSPLHF. The V call is TRBV7-9, the J call TRBJ1-6; the TCRdb D gene call, TRBD1, has no DNA to confirm it. Germline V gene data show CDR1 as SEHNR and CDR2 as FQNEAQ (reference sequence). The CDR3 runs to 16 residues.

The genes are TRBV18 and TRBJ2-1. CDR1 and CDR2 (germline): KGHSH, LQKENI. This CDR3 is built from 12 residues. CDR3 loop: CASSPASGEQFF.

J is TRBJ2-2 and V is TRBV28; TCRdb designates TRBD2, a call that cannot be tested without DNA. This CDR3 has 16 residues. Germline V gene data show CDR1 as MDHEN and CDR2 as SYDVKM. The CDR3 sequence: CASRRGDSLRTGELFF.

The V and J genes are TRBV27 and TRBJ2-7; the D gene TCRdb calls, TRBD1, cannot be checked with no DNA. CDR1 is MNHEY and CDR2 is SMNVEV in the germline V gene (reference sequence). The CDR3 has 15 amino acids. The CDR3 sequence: CASSFASDRGAEQYF.

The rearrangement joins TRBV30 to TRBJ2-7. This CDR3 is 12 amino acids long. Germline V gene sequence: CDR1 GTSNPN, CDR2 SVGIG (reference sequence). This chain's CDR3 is CAWNIGNYEQYF.

The CDR3 sequence is CASSGGQYSNQPQHF. This chain connects TRBV2 to TRBJ1-5; TCRdb picks TRBD1, but there is no DNA to check that call. There are 15 residues in the CDR3. CDR1 and CDR2 (germline): SNHLY, FYNNEI.

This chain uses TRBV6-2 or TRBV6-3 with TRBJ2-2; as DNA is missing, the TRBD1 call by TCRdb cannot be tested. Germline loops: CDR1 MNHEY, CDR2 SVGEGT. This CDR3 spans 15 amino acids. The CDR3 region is CASIQTGRVTGELFF.

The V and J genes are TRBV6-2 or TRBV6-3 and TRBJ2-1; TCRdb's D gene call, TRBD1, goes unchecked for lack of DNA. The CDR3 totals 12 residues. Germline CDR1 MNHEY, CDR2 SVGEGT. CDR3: CASSTQGNEQFF.

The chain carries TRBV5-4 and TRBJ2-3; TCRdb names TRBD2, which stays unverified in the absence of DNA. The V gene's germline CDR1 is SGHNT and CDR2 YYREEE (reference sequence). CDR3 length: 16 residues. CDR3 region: CASSSFGRDDTDTQYF.

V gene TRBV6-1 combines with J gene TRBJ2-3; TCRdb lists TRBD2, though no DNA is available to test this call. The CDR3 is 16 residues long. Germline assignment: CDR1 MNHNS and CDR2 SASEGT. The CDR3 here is CASSEKAGVEADTQYF.

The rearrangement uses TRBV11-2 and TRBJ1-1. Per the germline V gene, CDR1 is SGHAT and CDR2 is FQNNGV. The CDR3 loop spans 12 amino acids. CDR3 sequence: CASSLDFSEAFF. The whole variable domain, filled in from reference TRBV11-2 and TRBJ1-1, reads EAGVAQSPRYKIIEKRQSVAFWCNPISGHATLYWYQQILGQGPKLLIQFQNNGVVDDSQLPKDRFSAERLKGVDSTLKIQPAKLEDSAVYLCASSLDFSEAFFGQGTRLTVV.

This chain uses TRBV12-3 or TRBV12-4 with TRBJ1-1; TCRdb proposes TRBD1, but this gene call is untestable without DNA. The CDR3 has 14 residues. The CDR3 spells CASSSGTTNREAFF.

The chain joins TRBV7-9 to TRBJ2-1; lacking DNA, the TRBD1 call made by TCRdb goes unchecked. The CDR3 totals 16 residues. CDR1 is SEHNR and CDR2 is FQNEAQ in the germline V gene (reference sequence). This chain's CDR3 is CASSPGWGSSYNEQFF.

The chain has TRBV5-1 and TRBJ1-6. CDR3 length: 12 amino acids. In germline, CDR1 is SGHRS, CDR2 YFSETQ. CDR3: CASSADGPPLHF.

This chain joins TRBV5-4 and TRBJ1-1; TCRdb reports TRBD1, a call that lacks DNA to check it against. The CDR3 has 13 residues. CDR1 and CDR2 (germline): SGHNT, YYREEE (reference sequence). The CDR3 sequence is CAWRGFGSTEAFF.

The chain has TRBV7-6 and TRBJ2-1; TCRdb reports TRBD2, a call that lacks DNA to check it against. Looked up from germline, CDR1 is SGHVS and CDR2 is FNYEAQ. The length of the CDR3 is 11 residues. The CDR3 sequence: CASRSGNEQFF.

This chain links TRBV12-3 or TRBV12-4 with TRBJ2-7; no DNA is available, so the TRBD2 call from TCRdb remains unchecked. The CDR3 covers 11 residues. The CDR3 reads CASTSGLEQYF.

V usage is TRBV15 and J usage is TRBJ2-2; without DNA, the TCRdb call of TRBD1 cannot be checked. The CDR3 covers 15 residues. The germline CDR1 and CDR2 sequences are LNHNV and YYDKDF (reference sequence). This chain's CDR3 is CATSSSGGAAGELFF.